The 13 T cell receptor beta chains reported below all come from one sample, sequenced in a study of T cells in Graves' hyperthyroidism and ophthalmopathy. There were TCR beta CDR3 regions amplified from RNA transcripts. TCR CDR3 regions were first amplified by RT-PCR with HTBI primers. In TCRdb, the multiplex PCR reads were re-called with MiXCR into one record per CDR3 protein. The sample lists hundreds of thousands of distinct CDR3 sequences; around 13% were seen once. The specimen was blood. The receptors stem from a woman in her 30s with Graves' hyperthyroidism.

This clonotype was detected many times. The chain links TRBV12-5 to TRBJ2-5; tentatively, D is TRBD1 (6 bases). The CDR3 sequence is 14 residues long. Germline assignment: CDR1 LGHNT and CDR2 FRNRAP. V was clipped by 5 bases and J by 5 bases, with 15 bases between them. The CDR3 loop reads CASGPTGLGETQYF. CDR3 bases: TGTGCTAGTGGTCCTACAGGGCTGGGTGAGACCCAGTACTTC.

This clonotype was seen at least ten times. The chain links TRBV20-1 to TRBJ2-5; 9 nucleotides match TRBD2. The CDR3 is made up of 15 amino acids. V gave up 3 bases and J gave up 3 bases; unmatched junction bases: 8. Germline values: CDR1 DFQATT, CDR2 SNEGSKA (reference sequence). The CDR3 bases are TGCAGTGCTAGGACGGTAGCGGGAGTGGAAGAGACCCAGTACTTC. Its protein product is CSARTVAGVEETQYF.

The rearrangement links TRBV19 to TRBJ1-1, with D unresolved. Germline V gives CDR1 LNHDA, CDR2 SQIVND (reference sequence). Deletions cut 3 bases from V and 2 bases from J, with 10 bases between. The length of the CDR3 is 14 residues. The CDR3 sequence: CASSMAFPNTEAFF. As DNA, the CDR3 is TGTGCCAGTAGTATGGCCTTCCCCAACACTGAAGCTTTCTTT.

The chain combines TRBV20-1 with TRBJ2-1; no firm D call. The germline V gene has CDR1 DFQATT and CDR2 SNEGSKA (reference sequence). The length of the CDR3 is 13 residues. The V and J ends lost 3 bases and 1 base respectively, with 7 bases between them. CDR3 in DNA: TGCAGTGCTAGTAGTCGTTCCTACAATGAGCAGTTCTTC. It yields the protein CSASSRSYNEQFF.

This clonotype has a count of ten or more. This rearrangement joins TRBV7-3 to TRBJ2-1, with 12 bases that match TRBD2. This CDR3 has 17 amino acids. V shed 4 bases, J shed 6 bases, and the junction held 10 bases outside the gene matches. CDR1 is SGHTA and CDR2 is FQGTGA in the germline V gene. The CDR3 DNA reads TGTGCCAGCAGCTCACGGCCTAGCGGGAGGGAAGGCAATGAGCAGTTCTTC. Protein product: CASSSRPSGREGNEQFF.

The sample holds many counts of this clonotype. The chain recombines TRBV28 with TRBJ1-5; 7 bases agree with TRBD1. This CDR3 contains 14 residues. Trimming took 8 bases from V and 4 from J; bases not matched to a gene: 8. The germline CDR1 and CDR2 sequences are MDHEN and SYDVKM. Here the CDR3 reads CASVGGGTNQPQHF. CDR3 in DNA: TGTGCCAGCGTAGGGGGCGGCACTAATCAGCCCCAGCATTTT.

This clonotype was detected many times. The chain is built from TRBV28 and TRBJ2-3; D is tentatively TRBD1 or TRBD2 (6 bases each). V lost 2 bases and J 1 base, leaving 13 bases between the germline ends. The CDR3 has 16 amino acids. Looked up from germline, CDR1 is MDHEN and CDR2 is SYDVKM. The CDR3 region is CASSLQGGRGTDTQYF. The CDR3, as DNA: TGTGCCAGCAGTTTACAAGGGGGGAGAGGCACAGATACGCAGTATTTT.

At least ten counts were recorded for this clonotype. This chain connects TRBV6-2 or TRBV6-3 to TRBJ1-1; the D gene is possibly TRBD1 (5 bases). The ends were cut back, 4 bases at V and 1 base at J, with 10 bases in the middle. Looked up from germline, CDR1 is MNHEY and CDR2 is SVGEGT. The CDR3 consists of 14 residues. Here the CDR3 reads CASSLDMGNTEAFF. The CDR3 DNA reads as TGTGCCAGCAGTTTGGACATGGGGAACACTGAAGCTTTCTTT.

The gene calls are TRBV6-5 and TRBJ2-4; D ambiguous. V shed 0 bases and J shed 0 bases, with 9 bases lying between them. This CDR3 spans 16 amino acids. Germline-derived CDR1 and CDR2 are MNHEY and SVGAGI. The CDR3 region is CASSYSFSVAKNIQYF. CDR3 bases: TGTGCCAGCAGTTACTCTTTTTCTGTAGCCAAAAACATTCAGTACTTC.

V gene TRBV5-1 combines with J gene TRBJ2-1, with D maybe TRBD2 (6 bases). CDR1 and CDR2 from the germline V gene are SGHRS and YFSETQ. Trimming pared 3 bases from V and 0 bases from J, leaving 13 bases between. The CDR3 consists of 16 residues. As DNA, the CDR3 is TGCGCCAGCAGCTGGAAGGCCGGGAGCTCCTACAATGAGCAGTTCTTC. This sequence encodes CASSWKAGSSYNEQFF.

J is TRBJ2-5 and V is TRBV4-3; D is possibly TRBD1 (5 bases). Trimming cost V 0 bases and J 7 bases, with 12 bases left between them. CDR3 length equals 14 residues. Germline-derived CDR1 and CDR2 are LGHNA and YSLEER. CDR3 nucleotides: TGCGCCAGCAGCCAAGATGCGTACACAGGGACCCAGTACTTC. Translating gives CASSQDAYTGTQYF.

A few counts support this clonotype. V and J are TRBV7-9 and TRBJ2-1; 16 nucleotides line up with TRBD2. J was trimmed by 2 bases and V by 4 bases; bases with no gene match: 5. Germline lookup yields CDR1 SEHNR and CDR2 FQNEAQ (reference sequence). The CDR3 runs to 18 residues. The chain's CDR3 is CASSSGLAGGPPYNEQFF. CDR3 DNA sequence: TGTGCCAGCAGCTCGGGACTAGCGGGAGGGCCCCCCTACAATGAGCAGTTCTTC.

The rearrangement joins TRBV11-1 to TRBJ1-1, with TRBD1 as a possible D gene (5 bases). This CDR3 contains 16 residues. V lost 4 bases to trimming and J lost 4 bases, with 19 bases between them. Germline values: CDR1 SGHAT, CDR2 FQDESV (reference sequence). The CDR3 DNA is TGTGCCAGCAGCTCCAGGCCCCTGGTTGGGGGCACTGAAGCTTTCTTT. As protein: CASSSRPLVGGTEAFF.